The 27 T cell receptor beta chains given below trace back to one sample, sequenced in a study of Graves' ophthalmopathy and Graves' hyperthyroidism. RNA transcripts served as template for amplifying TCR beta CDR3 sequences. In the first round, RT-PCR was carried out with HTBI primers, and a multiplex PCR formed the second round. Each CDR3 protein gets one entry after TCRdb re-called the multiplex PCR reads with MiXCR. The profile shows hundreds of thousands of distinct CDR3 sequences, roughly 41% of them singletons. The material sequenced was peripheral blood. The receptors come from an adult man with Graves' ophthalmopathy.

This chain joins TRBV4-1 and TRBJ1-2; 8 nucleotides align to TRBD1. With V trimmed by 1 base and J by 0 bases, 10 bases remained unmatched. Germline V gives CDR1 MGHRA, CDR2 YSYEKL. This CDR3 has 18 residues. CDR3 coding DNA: TGCGCCAGCAGCCAAGTCGTGGGTGGACAGGGAACTAACTATGGCTACACCTTC. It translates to CASSQVVGGQGTNYGYTF.

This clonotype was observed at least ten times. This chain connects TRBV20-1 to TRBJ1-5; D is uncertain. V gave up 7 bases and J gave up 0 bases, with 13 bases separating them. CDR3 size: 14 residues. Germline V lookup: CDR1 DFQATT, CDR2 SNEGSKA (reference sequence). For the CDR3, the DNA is TGCAGTGTTCGTCGGCGGGATAGCAATCAGCCCCAGCATTTT. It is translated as CSVRRRDSNQPQHF.

This CDR3 is CASDRGRFEQYF. The CDR3 coding sequence is TGTGCTAGCGACAGGGGGCGGTTTGAGCAGTACTTC. The gene calls are TRBV25-1 and TRBJ2-7; 10 bases fit TRBD1. Germline CDR1 is MGHDK and CDR2 is SYGVNS. The CDR3 covers 12 residues.

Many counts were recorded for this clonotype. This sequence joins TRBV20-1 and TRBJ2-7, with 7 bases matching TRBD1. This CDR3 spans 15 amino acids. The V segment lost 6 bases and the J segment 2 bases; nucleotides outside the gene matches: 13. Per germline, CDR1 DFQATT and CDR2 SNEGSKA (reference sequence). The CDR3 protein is CSALGQGESPYEQYF. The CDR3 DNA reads TGCAGTGCCCTCGGTCAGGGGGAGTCTCCCTACGAGCAGTACTTC.

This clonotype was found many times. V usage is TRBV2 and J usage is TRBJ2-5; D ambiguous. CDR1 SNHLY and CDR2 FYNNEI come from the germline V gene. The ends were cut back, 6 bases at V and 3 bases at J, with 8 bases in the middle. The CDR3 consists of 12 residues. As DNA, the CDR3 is TGTGCCAGCAGCATAAGGAAAGAGACCCAGTACTTC. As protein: CASSIRKETQYF.

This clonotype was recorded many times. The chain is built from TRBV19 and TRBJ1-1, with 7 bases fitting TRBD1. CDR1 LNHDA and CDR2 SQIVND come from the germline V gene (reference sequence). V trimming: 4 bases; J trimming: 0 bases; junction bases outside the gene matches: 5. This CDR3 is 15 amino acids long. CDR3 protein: CASSTLTGVNTEAFF. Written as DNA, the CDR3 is TGTGCCAGTAGTACCCTTACAGGGGTGAACACTGAAGCTTTCTTT. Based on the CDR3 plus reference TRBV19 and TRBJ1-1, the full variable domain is DGGITQSPKYLFRKEGQNVTLSCEQNLNHDAMYWYRQDPGQGLRLIYYSQIVNDFQKGDIAEGYSVSREKKESFPLTVTSAQKNPTAFYLCASSTLTGVNTEAFFGQGTRLTVV.

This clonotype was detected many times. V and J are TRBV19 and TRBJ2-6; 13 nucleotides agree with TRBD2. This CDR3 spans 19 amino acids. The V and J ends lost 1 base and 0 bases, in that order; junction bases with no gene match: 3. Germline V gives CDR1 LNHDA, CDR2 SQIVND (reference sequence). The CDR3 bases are TGTGCCAGTAGTATAGCGGGACTAGCGGGATTCTCTGGGGCCAACGTCCTGACTTTC. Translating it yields CASSIAGLAGFSGANVLTF.

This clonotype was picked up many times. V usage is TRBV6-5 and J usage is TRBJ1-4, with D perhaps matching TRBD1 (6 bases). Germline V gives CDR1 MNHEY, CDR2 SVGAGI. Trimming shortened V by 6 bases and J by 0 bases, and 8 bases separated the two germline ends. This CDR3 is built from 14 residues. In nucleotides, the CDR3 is TGTGCCAGCAGGTCAGGGGCAACTAATGAAAAACTGTTTTTT. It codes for CASRSGATNEKLFF.

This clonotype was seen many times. The CDR3 loop is CASSNRDREPGDQPQHF. CDR3 in DNA: TGTGCCAGCAGTAACCGGGACAGGGAGCCCGGAGATCAGCCCCAGCATTTT. The chain couples TRBV2 to TRBJ1-5, with 9 bases fitting TRBD1. The V gene's germline CDR1 is SNHLY and CDR2 FYNNEI. The junction had 13 bases not matched to a gene; V was cut back by 5 bases and J by 5 bases. The CDR3 extends over 17 amino acids.

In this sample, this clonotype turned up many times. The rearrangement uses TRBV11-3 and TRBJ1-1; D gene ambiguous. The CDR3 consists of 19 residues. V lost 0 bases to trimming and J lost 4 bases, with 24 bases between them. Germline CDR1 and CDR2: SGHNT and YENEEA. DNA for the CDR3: TGTGCCAGCAGCTTAGATGTCTACGAAGGTCGATCTCGTGGCACTGAAGCTTTCTTT. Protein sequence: CASSLDVYEGRSRGTEAFF.

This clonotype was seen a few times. The CDR3: CASSYMAGGTYEQYF. CDR3 in DNA: TGTGCCAGCAGTTATATGGCGGGAGGGACCTACGAGCAGTACTTC. The chain recombines TRBV6-5 with TRBJ2-7; 9 bases fit TRBD2. Trimming removed 3 bases from V and 2 bases from J; junction bases left unmatched: 5. Germline V gene lookup returns CDR1 MNHEY and CDR2 SVGAGI. CDR3 length equals 15 residues.

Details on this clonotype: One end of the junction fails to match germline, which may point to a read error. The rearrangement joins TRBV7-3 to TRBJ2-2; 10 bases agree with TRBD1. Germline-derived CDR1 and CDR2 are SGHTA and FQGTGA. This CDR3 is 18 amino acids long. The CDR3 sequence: CASSQDGTGVVDTGELFF. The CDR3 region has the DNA TGCGCCAGCAGCCAAGATGGGACAGGGGTCGTCGACACCGGGGAGCTGTTTTTT.

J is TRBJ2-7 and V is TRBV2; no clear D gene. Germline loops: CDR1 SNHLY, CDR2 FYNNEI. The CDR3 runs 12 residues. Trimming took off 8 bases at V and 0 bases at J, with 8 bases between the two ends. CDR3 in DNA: TGTGCCAGCCTGGGAAACTCCTACGAGCAGTACTTC. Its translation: CASLGNSYEQYF.

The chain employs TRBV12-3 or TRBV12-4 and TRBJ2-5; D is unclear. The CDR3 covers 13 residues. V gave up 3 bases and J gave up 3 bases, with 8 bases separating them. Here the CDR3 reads CASSLEHKETQYF. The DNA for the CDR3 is TGTGCCAGCAGTTTGGAACATAAAGAGACCCAGTACTTC.

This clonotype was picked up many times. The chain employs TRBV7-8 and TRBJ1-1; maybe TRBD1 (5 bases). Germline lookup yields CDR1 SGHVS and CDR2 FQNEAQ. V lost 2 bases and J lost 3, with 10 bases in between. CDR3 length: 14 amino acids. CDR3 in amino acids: CASSLSGRDTEAFF. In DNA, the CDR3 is TGTGCCAGCAGCTTATCGGGCAGGGACACTGAAGCTTTCTTT.

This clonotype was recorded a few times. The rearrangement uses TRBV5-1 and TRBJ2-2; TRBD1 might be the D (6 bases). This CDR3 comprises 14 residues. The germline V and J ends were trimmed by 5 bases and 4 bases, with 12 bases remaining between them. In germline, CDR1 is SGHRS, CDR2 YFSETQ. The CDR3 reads CASRLQGITGELFF. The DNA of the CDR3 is TGCGCCAGCAGGCTACAGGGAATCACCGGGGAGCTGTTTTTT.

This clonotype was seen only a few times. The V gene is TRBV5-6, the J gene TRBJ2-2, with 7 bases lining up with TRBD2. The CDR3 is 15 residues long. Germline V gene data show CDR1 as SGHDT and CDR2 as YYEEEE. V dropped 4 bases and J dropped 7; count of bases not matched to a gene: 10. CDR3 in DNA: TGTGCCAGCAGCGGGCTGGGAGGGCCTAACGGGGAGCTGTTTTTT. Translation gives CASSGLGGPNGELFF.

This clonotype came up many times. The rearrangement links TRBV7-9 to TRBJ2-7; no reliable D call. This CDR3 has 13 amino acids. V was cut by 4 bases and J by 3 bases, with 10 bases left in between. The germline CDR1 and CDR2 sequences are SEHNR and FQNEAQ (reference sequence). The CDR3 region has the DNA TGTGCCAGCAGCTCCACTAAGATCTACGAGCAGTACTTC. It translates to CASSSTKIYEQYF.

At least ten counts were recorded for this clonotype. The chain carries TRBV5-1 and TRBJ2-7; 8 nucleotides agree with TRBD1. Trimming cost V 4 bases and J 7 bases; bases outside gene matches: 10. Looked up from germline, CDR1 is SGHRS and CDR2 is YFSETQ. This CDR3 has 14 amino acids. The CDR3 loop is CASSREGRGHEQYF. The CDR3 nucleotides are TGCGCCAGCAGCCGAGAGGGCAGGGGGCATGAGCAGTACTTC.

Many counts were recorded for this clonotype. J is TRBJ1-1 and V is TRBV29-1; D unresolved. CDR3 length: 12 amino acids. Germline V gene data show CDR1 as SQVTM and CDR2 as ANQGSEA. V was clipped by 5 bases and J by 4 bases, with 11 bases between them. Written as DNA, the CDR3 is TGCAGCGTTCAACCCTGGGGCACTGAAGCTTTCTTT. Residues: CSVQPWGTEAFF. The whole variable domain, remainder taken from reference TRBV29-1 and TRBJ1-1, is SAVISQKPSRDICQRGTSLTIQCQVDSQVTMMFWYRQQPGQSLTLIATANQGSEATYESGFVIDKFPISRPNLTFSTLTVSNMSPEDSSIYLCSVQPWGTEAFFGQGTRLTVV.

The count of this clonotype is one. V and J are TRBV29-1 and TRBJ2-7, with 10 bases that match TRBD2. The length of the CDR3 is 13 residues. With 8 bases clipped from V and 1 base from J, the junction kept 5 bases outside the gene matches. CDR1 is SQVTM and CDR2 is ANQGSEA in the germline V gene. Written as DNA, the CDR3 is TGCAGCCAGAGCGGGGGGGGTTCCTACGAGCAGTACTTC. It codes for CSQSGGGSYEQYF.

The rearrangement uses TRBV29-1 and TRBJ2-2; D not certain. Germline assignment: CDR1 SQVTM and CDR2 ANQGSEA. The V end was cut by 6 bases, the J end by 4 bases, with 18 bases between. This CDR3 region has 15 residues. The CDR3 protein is CSVLSPDGRTGELFF. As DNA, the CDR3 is TGCAGCGTCCTGAGCCCGGACGGGCGCACCGGGGAGCTGTTTTTT.

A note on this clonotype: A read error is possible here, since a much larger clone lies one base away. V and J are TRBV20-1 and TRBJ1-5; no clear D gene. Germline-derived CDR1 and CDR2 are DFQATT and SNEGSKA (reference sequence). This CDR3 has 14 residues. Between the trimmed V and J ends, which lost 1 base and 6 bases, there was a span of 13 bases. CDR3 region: CSARAGPVSQPQHF. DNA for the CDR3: TGCAGTGCTAGAGCCGGCCCAGTGAGTCAGCCCCAGCATTTT.

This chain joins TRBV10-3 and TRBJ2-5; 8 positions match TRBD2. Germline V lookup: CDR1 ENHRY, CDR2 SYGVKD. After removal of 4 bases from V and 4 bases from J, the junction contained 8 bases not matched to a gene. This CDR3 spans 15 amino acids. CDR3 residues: CAISVTGGAGETQYF. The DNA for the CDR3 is TGTGCCATCAGTGTAACCGGGGGGGCAGGAGAGACCCAGTACTTC.

The CDR3 DNA reads as TGTGCCAGTAGTTTCCCTATAGAGGGACCGAACACCGGGGAGCTGTTTTTT. This encodes CASSFPIEGPNTGELFF. The chain links TRBV19 to TRBJ2-2, with D perhaps assigned TRBD1 or TRBD2 (5 bases each). The CDR3 totals 17 residues. The germline CDR1 and CDR2 sequences are LNHDA and SQIVND (reference sequence). Deletions cut 5 bases from V and 0 bases from J, with 16 bases between.

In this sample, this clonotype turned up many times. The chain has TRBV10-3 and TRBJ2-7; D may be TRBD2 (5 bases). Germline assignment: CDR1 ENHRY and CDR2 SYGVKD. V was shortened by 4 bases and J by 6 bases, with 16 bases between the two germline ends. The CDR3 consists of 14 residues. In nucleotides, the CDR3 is TGTGCCATCAGTGGGGCAGCATCCGGGGTCGAGCAGTACTTC. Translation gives CAISGAASGVEQYF.

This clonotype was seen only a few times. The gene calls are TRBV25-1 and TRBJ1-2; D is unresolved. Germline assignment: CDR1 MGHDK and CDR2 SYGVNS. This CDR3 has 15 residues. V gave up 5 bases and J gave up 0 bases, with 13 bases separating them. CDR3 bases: TGTGCCAGCAGTTCAATTAGTGGGACTAACTATGGCTACACCTTC. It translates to CASSSISGTNYGYTF.